The rows below give T cell receptor beta chains drawn from one sample of a study of blood T cell repertoires in COVID-19. Profiled with immunoSEQ multiplex PCR; TCRdb holds only in-frame clones, not every one. The repertoire holds 400,000 or so clones, with around 90% as singletons. The source material was PBMCs or T cells enriched from blood (not recorded which). These TCRs come from a middle-aged woman with acute COVID-19. The CDR3 runs from the conserved cysteine through the conserved F or W. A D gene is named only where the DNA matches it firmly.

j_call: TRBJ1-4; v_call: TRBV15; d_call: -; cdr3_aa: CATSRDRYSFNEKLFF
j_call: TRBJ2-3; v_call: TRBV7-9; d_call: TRBD1; cdr3_aa: CASSFTGDTSTDTQYF
j_call: TRBJ2-4; v_call: TRBV4-1; d_call: TRBD2; cdr3_aa: CASSQDRAGRGKNIQYF
j_call: TRBJ1-5; v_call: TRBV19; d_call: -; cdr3_aa: CASSITRGGGDSNQPQHF
j_call: TRBJ1-1; v_call: TRBV19; d_call: -; cdr3_aa: CASRVARGTEAFF
j_call: TRBJ2-3; v_call: TRBV19; d_call: -; cdr3_aa: CASSMRGLPTDTQYF
j_call: TRBJ1-2; v_call: TRBV20-1; d_call: TRBD1; cdr3_aa: CSASKPGQGLYGYTF
j_call: TRBJ2-2; v_call: TRBV29-1; d_call: -; cdr3_aa: CSVEPGANTGELFF
j_call: TRBJ2-2; v_call: TRBV29-1; d_call: TRBD1; cdr3_aa: CSSGTGTGELFF
j_call: TRBJ2-1; v_call: TRBV10-2; d_call: TRBD2; cdr3_aa: CASKGTSGGARQFF
j_call: TRBJ1-5; v_call: TRBV21-1; d_call: -; cdr3_aa: CASSLLGGVGQPQHF
j_call: TRBJ2-7; v_call: TRBV4-1; d_call: TRBD2; cdr3_aa: CASSPGTSLDYEQYF
j_call: TRBJ1-1; v_call: TRBV7-9; d_call: -; cdr3_aa: CASSLRQNTEAFF
j_call: TRBJ1-3; v_call: TRBV5-1; d_call: TRBD1; cdr3_aa: CASSETGIFSGNTIYF
j_call: TRBJ1-3; v_call: TRBV25-1; d_call: -; cdr3_aa: CASSESGISGNTIYF
j_call: TRBJ2-3; v_call: TRBV5-1; d_call: -; cdr3_aa: CASSLVGGPGTDTQYF
j_call: TRBJ2-1; v_call: TRBV7-6; d_call: TRBD1; cdr3_aa: CASSFGTGDEEQFF
j_call: TRBJ1-5; v_call: TRBV12-3/TRBV12-4; d_call: -; cdr3_aa: CASSTKVNQPQHF
j_call: TRBJ1-2; v_call: TRBV7-2; d_call: TRBD1; cdr3_aa: CASSFGTGDGYTF
j_call: TRBJ1-5; v_call: TRBV19; d_call: -; cdr3_aa: CASSGEGSNQPQHF
j_call: TRBJ2-7; v_call: TRBV4-1; d_call: -; cdr3_aa: CASSFRTPSYEQYF
j_call: TRBJ1-1; v_call: TRBV5-6; d_call: TRBD1; cdr3_aa: CASAYRGPNTEAFF
j_call: TRBJ2-2; v_call: TRBV4-2; d_call: -; cdr3_aa: CASSQKAGNTGELFF
j_call: TRBJ2-7; v_call: TRBV6-1; d_call: TRBD1; cdr3_aa: CASSESTGGYEQYF
j_call: TRBJ2-7; v_call: TRBV7-8; d_call: -; cdr3_aa: CASTPMGGGYEQYF
j_call: TRBJ1-2; v_call: TRBV7-8; d_call: -; cdr3_aa: CASSPAFRDSNYGYTF
j_call: TRBJ2-7; v_call: TRBV13; d_call: -; cdr3_aa: CASSSSLRSSYEQYF
j_call: TRBJ1-1; v_call: TRBV29-1; d_call: -; cdr3_aa: CSVEGVAMNTEAFF
j_call: TRBJ1-1; v_call: TRBV7-8; d_call: -; cdr3_aa: CASSFTGIWQPTEAFF
j_call: TRBJ2-7; v_call: TRBV2; d_call: TRBD1; cdr3_aa: CASGTGDLDNEQYF
j_call: TRBJ2-5; v_call: TRBV24-1; d_call: TRBD2; cdr3_aa: CATERGCSVKTQYF
j_call: TRBJ2-2; v_call: TRBV7-9; d_call: TRBD1; cdr3_aa: CASTRGLGGELFF
j_call: TRBJ2-7; v_call: TRBV7-9; d_call: -; cdr3_aa: CASSQRWTVEQYF
j_call: TRBJ1-4; v_call: TRBV5-8; d_call: TRBD1; cdr3_aa: CASSPTGGRANEKLFF
j_call: TRBJ1-2; v_call: TRBV29-1; d_call: -; cdr3_aa: CSVERDSYGYTF
j_call: TRBJ2-1; v_call: TRBV20-1; d_call: TRBD2; cdr3_aa: CSASGAGGSYNEQFF
j_call: TRBJ2-5; v_call: TRBV29-1; d_call: TRBD1; cdr3_aa: CSAPRPGTAKETQYF
j_call: TRBJ1-1; v_call: TRBV12-5; d_call: -; cdr3_aa: CASGVEWRTEAFF
j_call: TRBJ2-7; v_call: TRBV5-1; d_call: -; cdr3_aa: CASSSPPGPGLSSYEQYF
j_call: TRBJ2-7; v_call: TRBV5-4; d_call: TRBD2; cdr3_aa: CASRRGTSGGEQYF
j_call: TRBJ2-1; v_call: TRBV18; d_call: TRBD2; cdr3_aa: CASSTSLAGANNEQFF
j_call: TRBJ1-5; v_call: TRBV12-3/TRBV12-4; d_call: -; cdr3_aa: CASSLVAGQPQHF
j_call: TRBJ2-5; v_call: TRBV5-4; d_call: TRBD2; cdr3_aa: CASSDPFGRLGETQYF
j_call: TRBJ2-1; v_call: TRBV9; d_call: -; cdr3_aa: CASSVQHWNEQFF
j_call: TRBJ2-3; v_call: TRBV7-7; d_call: -; cdr3_aa: CASSLGGTPGADTQYF
j_call: TRBJ2-7; v_call: TRBV19; d_call: TRBD2; cdr3_aa: CASSVIAGGTYEQYF
j_call: TRBJ1-2; v_call: TRBV5-6; d_call: TRBD1; cdr3_aa: CASEQGTLYGYTF
j_call: TRBJ2-5; v_call: TRBV5-6; d_call: -; cdr3_aa: CASSLTGRREKETQYF
j_call: TRBJ2-3; v_call: TRBV6-5; d_call: TRBD1; cdr3_aa: CASSSLKTGGADTQYF
j_call: TRBJ2-5; v_call: TRBV6-6; d_call: TRBD2; cdr3_aa: CASSLWASGGSDETQYF
j_call: TRBJ1-1; v_call: TRBV5-1; d_call: TRBD1; cdr3_aa: CASSLDPGGSTEAFF
j_call: TRBJ2-1; v_call: TRBV19; d_call: TRBD2; cdr3_aa: CASSTSGTSGNEQFF
j_call: TRBJ2-3; v_call: TRBV5-1; d_call: -; cdr3_aa: CASSLEEGPTDTQYF
j_call: TRBJ1-2; v_call: TRBV27; d_call: TRBD1; cdr3_aa: CASSSRDRGPHGYTF
j_call: TRBJ2-1; v_call: TRBV3-1/TRBV3-2; d_call: -; cdr3_aa: CASSQDAGASYNEQFF
j_call: TRBJ1-1; v_call: TRBV18; d_call: TRBD1; cdr3_aa: CASSPPGRGPGTEAFF
j_call: TRBJ1-6; v_call: TRBV6-5; d_call: -; cdr3_aa: CASSPRDRYNSPLHF
j_call: TRBJ2-5; v_call: TRBV11-3; d_call: TRBD2; cdr3_aa: CASGKYRLAGQETQYF
j_call: TRBJ2-1; v_call: TRBV11-2; d_call: TRBD2; cdr3_aa: CASSLGKLGGAYNEQFF